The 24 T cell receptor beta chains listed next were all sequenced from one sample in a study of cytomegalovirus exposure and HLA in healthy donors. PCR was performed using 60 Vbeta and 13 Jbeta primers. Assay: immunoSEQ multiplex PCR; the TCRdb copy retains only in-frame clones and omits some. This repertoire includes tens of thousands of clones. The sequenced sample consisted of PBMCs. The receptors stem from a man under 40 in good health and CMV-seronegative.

The CDR3, as DNA: TGTGCCAGCAGTTACGGGACAGGGGGCGAGCAGTACTTC. Its protein is CASSYGTGGEQYF. This chain connects TRBV6-6 to TRBJ2-7, with 11 bases lining up with TRBD1. The ends lost 2 bases at V and 6 bases at J; junction bases unmatched: 0. The length of the CDR3 is 13 residues. CDR1 is MNHNY and CDR2 is SVGAGI in the germline V gene (reference sequence).

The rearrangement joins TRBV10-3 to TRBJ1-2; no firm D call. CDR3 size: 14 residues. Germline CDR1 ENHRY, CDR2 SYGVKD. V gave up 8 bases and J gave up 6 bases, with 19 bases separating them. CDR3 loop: CAISLPSEAHGYTF. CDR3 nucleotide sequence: TGTGCCATCTCCCTTCCGTCGGAGGCCCATGGCTACACCTTC.

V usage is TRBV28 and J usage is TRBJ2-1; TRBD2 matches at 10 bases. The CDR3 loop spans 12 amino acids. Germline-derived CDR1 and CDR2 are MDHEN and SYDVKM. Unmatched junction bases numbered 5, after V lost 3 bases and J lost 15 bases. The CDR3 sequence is CASSLASGSLFF. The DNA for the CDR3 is TGTGCCAGCAGTTTGGCTAGCGGGAGTTTGTTCTTC. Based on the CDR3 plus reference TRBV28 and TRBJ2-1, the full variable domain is DVKVTQSSRYLVKRTGEKVFLECVQDMDHENMFWYRQDPGLGLRLIYFSYDVKMKEKGDIPEGYSVSREKKERFSLILESASTNQTSMYLCASSLASGSLFFGPGTRLTVL.

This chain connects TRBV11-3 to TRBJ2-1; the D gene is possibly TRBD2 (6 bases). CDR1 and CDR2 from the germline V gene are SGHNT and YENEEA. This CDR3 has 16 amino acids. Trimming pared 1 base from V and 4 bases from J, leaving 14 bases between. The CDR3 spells CASSLGGAGPYNEQFF. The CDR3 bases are TGTGCCAGCAGCTTAGGGGGCGCGGGGCCGTACAATGAGCAGTTCTTC.

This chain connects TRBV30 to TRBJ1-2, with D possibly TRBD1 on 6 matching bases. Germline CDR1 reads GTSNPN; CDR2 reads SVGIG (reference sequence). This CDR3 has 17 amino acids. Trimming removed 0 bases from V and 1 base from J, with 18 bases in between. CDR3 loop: CAWSVLSRTEINYGYTF. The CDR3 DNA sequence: TGTGCCTGGAGTGTACTGAGCCGGACAGAGATTAACTATGGCTACACCTTC.

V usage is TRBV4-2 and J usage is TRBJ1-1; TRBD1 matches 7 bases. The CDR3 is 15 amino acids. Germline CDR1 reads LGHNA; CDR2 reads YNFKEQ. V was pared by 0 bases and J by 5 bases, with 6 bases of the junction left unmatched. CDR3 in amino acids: CASSQEKGARTEAFF. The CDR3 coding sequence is TGTGCCAGCAGCCAAGAGAAGGGGGCGAGGACTGAAGCTTTCTTT.

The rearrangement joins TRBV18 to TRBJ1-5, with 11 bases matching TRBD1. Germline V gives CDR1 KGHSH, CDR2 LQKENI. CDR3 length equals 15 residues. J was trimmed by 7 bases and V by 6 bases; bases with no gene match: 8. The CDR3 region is CASSGGQGVGQPQHF. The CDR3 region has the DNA TGTGCCAGCTCGGGGGGACAGGGGGTCGGGCAGCCCCAGCATTTT.

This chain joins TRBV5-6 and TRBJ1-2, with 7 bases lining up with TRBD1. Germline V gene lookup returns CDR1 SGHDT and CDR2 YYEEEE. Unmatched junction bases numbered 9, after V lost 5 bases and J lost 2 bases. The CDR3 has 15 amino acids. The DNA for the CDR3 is TGTGCCAGCAGGGAGGGGGCCCTGGACAACTATGGCTACACCTTC. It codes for CASREGALDNYGYTF.

Written as DNA, the CDR3 is TGCGCCAGCGGCACAGGGTTTGGGGCCAACGTCCTGACTTTC. Amino acids: CASGTGFGANVLTF. This chain links TRBV5-1 with TRBJ2-6; D is possibly TRBD1 (6 bases). This CDR3 is built from 14 residues. V lost 7 bases and J 3 bases, leaving 11 bases between the germline ends. Germline CDR1 SGHRS, CDR2 YFSETQ. Combining the CDR3 with reference TRBV5-1 and TRBJ2-6 gives the whole variable domain KAGVTQTPRYLIKTRGQQVTLSCSPISGHRSVSWYQQTPGQGLQFLFEYFSETQRNKGNFPGRFSGRQFSNSRSEMNVSTLELGDSALYLCASGTGFGANVLTFGAGSRLTVL.

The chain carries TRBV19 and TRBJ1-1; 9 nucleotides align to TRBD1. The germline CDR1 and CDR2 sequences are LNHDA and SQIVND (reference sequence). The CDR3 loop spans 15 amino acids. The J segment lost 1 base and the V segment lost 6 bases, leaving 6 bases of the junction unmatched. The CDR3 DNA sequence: TGTGCCAGTAGGGACAGGGGTTCAGCGAACACTGAAGCTTTCTTT. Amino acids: CASRDRGSANTEAFF.

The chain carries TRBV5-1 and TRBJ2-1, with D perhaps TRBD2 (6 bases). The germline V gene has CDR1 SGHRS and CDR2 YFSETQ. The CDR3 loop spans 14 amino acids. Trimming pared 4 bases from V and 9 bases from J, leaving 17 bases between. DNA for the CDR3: TGCGCCAGCAGCGCCCCTCCCCCCGGGGGTGAGCAGTTCTTC. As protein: CASSAPPPGGEQFF.

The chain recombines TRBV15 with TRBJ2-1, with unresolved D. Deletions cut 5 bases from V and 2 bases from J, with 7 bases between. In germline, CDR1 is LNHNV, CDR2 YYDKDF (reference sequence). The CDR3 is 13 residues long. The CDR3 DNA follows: TGTGCCACCAGCCCACGAGCCTACAATGAGCAGTTCTTC. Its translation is CATSPRAYNEQFF.

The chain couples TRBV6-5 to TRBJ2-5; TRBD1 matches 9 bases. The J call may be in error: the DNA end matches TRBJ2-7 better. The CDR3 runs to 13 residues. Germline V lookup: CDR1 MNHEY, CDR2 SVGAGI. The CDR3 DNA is TGTGCCAGCAGACGGGACAGGGTAAACGAGCAGTACTTC. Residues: CASRRDRVNEQYF.

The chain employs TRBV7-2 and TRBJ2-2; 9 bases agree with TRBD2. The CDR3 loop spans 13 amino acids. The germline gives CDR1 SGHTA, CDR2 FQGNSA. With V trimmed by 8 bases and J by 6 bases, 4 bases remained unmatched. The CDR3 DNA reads TGTGCCAGCTTAATAGCGGGAGCCGGGGAGCTGTTTTTT. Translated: CASLIAGAGELFF.

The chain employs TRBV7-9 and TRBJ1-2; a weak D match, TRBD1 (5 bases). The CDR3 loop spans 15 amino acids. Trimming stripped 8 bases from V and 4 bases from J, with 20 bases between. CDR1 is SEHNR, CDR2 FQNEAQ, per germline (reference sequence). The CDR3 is CASGAGWGLGYGYTF. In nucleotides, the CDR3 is TGTGCCAGCGGGGCCGGGTGGGGTCTGGGCTATGGCTACACCTTC.

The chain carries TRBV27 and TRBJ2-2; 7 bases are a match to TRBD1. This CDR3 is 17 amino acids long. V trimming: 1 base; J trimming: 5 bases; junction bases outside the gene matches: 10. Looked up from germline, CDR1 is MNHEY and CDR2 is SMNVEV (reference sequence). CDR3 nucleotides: TGTGCCAGCAGTTTATTCCCCGACAGGGTCGAAACCGGGGAGCTGTTTTTT. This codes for CASSLFPDRVETGELFF.

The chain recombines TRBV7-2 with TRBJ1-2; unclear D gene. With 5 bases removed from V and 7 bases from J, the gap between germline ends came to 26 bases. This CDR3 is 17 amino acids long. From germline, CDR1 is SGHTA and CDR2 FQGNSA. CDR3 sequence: CASSHSVVGALSGGYTF. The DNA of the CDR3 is TGTGCCAGCAGCCACTCGGTGGTGGGAGCCTTATCAGGTGGCTACACCTTC.

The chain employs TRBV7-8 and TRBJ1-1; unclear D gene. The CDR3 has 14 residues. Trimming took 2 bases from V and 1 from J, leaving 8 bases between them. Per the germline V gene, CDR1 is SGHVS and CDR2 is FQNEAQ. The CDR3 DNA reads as TGTGCCAGCAGCTTAATTCGGGGGAACACTGAAGCTTTCTTT. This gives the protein CASSLIRGNTEAFF.

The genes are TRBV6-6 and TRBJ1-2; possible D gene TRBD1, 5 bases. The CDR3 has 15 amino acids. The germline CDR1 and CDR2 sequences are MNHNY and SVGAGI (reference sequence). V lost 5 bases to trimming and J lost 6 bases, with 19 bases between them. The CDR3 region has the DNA TGTGCCAGCAGTCCCCCACCGGACACGACGAATGGCTACACCTTC. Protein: CASSPPPDTTNGYTF.

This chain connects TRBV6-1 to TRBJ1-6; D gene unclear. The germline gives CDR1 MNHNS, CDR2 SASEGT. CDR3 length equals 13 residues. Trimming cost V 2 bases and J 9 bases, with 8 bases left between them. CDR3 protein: CASSEFWLSPLHF. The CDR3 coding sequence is TGTGCCAGCAGTGAATTTTGGCTTTCACCCCTCCACTTT.

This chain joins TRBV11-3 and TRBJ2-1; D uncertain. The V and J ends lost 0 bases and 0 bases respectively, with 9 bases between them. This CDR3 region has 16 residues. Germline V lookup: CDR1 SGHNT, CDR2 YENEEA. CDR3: CASSLDPTTSYNEQFF. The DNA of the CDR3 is TGTGCCAGCAGCTTAGATCCCACTACCTCCTACAATGAGCAGTTCTTC.

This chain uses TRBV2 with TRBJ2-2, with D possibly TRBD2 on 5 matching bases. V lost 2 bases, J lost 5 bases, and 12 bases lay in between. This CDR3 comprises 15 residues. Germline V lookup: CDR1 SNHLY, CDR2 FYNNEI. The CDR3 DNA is TGTGCCAGCAGTGAAAACCGGGGTGGTACCGGGGAGCTGTTTTTT. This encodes CASSENRGGTGELFF.

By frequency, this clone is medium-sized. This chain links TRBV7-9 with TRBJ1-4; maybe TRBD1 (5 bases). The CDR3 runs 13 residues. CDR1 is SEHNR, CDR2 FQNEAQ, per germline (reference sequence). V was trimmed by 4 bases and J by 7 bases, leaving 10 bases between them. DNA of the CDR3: TGTGCCAGCAGCTGGGGACTTCGTGAAAAACTGTTTTTT. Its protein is CASSWGLREKLFF.

CDR3 in DNA: TGCGCCAGCAGCCGCTCGTGGACAGCTGGGGATAATCCTGAAGCTTTCTTT. This codes for CASSRSWTAGDNPEAFF. This chain connects TRBV4-3 to TRBJ1-1, with D perhaps matching TRBD1 (6 bases). The CDR3 is 17 amino acids. The V gene lost 4 bases and the J gene lost 6 bases, with 24 bases spanning the gap. The germline CDR1 and CDR2 sequences are LGHNA and YSLEER.